Presented here are 23 T cell receptor beta chains from one specimen sequenced in a study of cytomegalovirus exposure and HLA in healthy donors. Some clones are missing from TCRdb's copy, which holds only in-frame ones; the method was immunoSEQ multiplex PCR. The sample holds 65,000 to 100,000 clones, roughly 93% seen once. The sample was PBMCs. These receptors were obtained from a woman between 25 and 40 years old in good health and CMV-seronegative.

This clone has more than one count but fewer than ten. The chain combines TRBV5-3 with TRBJ2-7; perhaps TRBD1 as D (6 bases). TRBV5-3 is sorted into the ORF group, with uncertain function. This CDR3 spans 14 amino acids. Deletions cut 1 base from V and 6 bases from J, with 14 bases between. CDR3 sequence: CARSLPTGLSEQYF. The CDR3 region has the DNA TGTGCCAGAAGCTTGCCTACAGGGTTAAGCGAGCAGTACTTC.

In its sample, this clone was seen once. The V and J genes are TRBV10-3 and TRBJ1-2; weak D call: TRBD1 (6 bases). Looked up from germline, CDR1 is ENHRY and CDR2 is SYGVKD. The germline V and J ends were trimmed by 4 bases and 3 bases, with 15 bases remaining between them. The length of the CDR3 is 15 residues. CDR3 nucleotides: TGTGCCATCAGTGGAGACGGGGGGCTTTACTATGGCTACACCTTC. Amino acids: CAISGDGGLYYGYTF.

This chain uses TRBV7-2 with TRBJ1-6, with a possible D match to TRBD1 (5 bases). The germline V gene has CDR1 SGHTA and CDR2 FQGNSA. There are 15 residues in the CDR3. Deletions cut 9 bases from V and 7 bases from J, with 19 bases between. The DNA of the CDR3 is TGTGCCAGTAACCCCGGACATACGGTGAATTCACCCCTCCACTTT. Translation: CASNPGHTVNSPLHF.

V and J are TRBV5-4 and TRBJ2-5; no definite D call. The germline gives CDR1 SGHNT, CDR2 YYREEE (reference sequence). V was clipped by 0 bases and J by 9 bases, with 15 bases between them. The length of the CDR3 is 14 residues. CDR3: CASSLVSNIEAQYF. DNA of the CDR3: TGTGCCAGCAGCTTGGTATCTAACATTGAGGCCCAGTACTTC. Full variable domain (rest looked up from reference TRBV5-4 and TRBJ2-5): ETGVTQSPTHLIKTRGQQVTLRCSSQSGHNTVSWYQQALGQGPQFIFQYYREEENGRGNFPPRFSGLQFPNYSSELNVNALELDDSALYLCASSLVSNIEAQYFGPGTRLLVL.

The chain has TRBV30 and TRBJ2-7; the match to TRBD1 covers 9 bases. The trim removed 4 bases at V and 6 bases at J, leaving 10 bases unmatched. The CDR3 runs to 14 residues. Germline loops: CDR1 GTSNPN, CDR2 SVGIG (reference sequence). The CDR3 region is CAWNTRRQGGEQYF. The CDR3 DNA is TGTGCCTGGAACACCCGCCGACAGGGGGGCGAGCAGTACTTC.

V gene TRBV7-6 combines with J gene TRBJ1-1; maybe TRBD1 (5 bases). This CDR3 has 14 amino acids. CDR1 is SGHVS and CDR2 is FNYEAQ in the germline V gene. Trimming removed 7 bases at V and 1 base at J, with 13 bases between. CDR3 nucleotide sequence: TGTGCCAGCACCATGGGGCAGGCGAACACTGAAGCTTTCTTT. It is translated as CASTMGQANTEAFF.

The J gene is TRBJ1-1, the V gene TRBV5-1; a possible D gene is TRBD1 (5 bases). V dropped 4 bases and J dropped 11 bases, with 15 bases sitting between them. The CDR3 spans 12 residues. CDR1 SGHRS and CDR2 YFSETQ come from the germline V gene. CDR3 in amino acids: CASSQNQGGAFF. The CDR3 region has the DNA TGCGCCAGCAGCCAGAATCAGGGTGGGGCTTTCTTT. The complete variable domain, with remaining parts taken from reference TRBV5-1 and TRBJ1-1, reads KAGVTQTPRYLIKTRGQQVTLSCSPISGHRSVSWYQQTPGQGLQFLFEYFSETQRNKGNFPGRFSGRQFSNSRSEMNVSTLELGDSALYLCASSQNQGGAFFGQGTRLTVV.

The CDR3 sequence is CASSLWPSRAFF. As DNA, the CDR3 is TGTGCCAGCAGTTTATGGCCGTCGCGGGCTTTCTTT. This sequence joins TRBV28 and TRBJ1-1, with D unclear. V dropped 0 bases and J dropped 11 bases, with 10 bases sitting between them. Per the germline V gene, CDR1 is MDHEN and CDR2 is SYDVKM. CDR3 size: 12 residues.

The chain joins TRBV7-9 to TRBJ2-3, with a weak D call TRBD1 (6 bases). The V end lost 3 bases, the J end lost 0 bases, and 19 bases lay between the germline ends. Germline CDR1 and CDR2: SEHNR and FQNEAQ (reference sequence). The CDR3 spans 18 residues. Here the CDR3 reads CASSLVTYRATSTDTQYF. CDR3 nucleotides: TGTGCCAGCAGCTTGGTCACGTACAGGGCTACCAGCACAGATACGCAGTATTTT.

Notes on this clone: The sample contains more than one DNA sequence encoding this CDR3. This rearrangement joins TRBV5-1 to TRBJ1-4; 7 bases map to TRBD1. The CDR3 loop spans 14 amino acids. V gave up 5 bases and J gave up 4 bases; unmatched junction bases: 5. Germline V CDR1 and CDR2: SGHRS, YFSETQ. The DNA for the CDR3 is TGCGCCAGCAGGACGACAGGGATTAATGAAAAACTGTTTTTT. Its translation: CASRTTGINEKLFF.

This clone has only one observation. The rearrangement uses TRBV28 and TRBJ1-2, with 9 bases fitting TRBD1. V lost 5 bases and J lost 8; bases outside the gene matches: 9. The CDR3 has 14 residues. The germline CDR1 and CDR2 sequences are MDHEN and SYDVKM. CDR3 DNA sequence: TGTGCCAGCAGTCGTGGACAGGGGTCCCAGGGCTACACCTTC. As protein: CASSRGQGSQGYTF.

The V and J genes are TRBV30 and TRBJ2-1, with TRBD2 matching 16 bases. CDR1 is GTSNPN and CDR2 is SVGIG in the germline V gene (reference sequence). V lost 2 bases to trimming and J lost 6 bases; unmatched junction nucleotides: 13. This CDR3 has 19 residues. DNA of the CDR3: TGTGCCTGGAGTCCCCCGGGACTAGCGGGGGGGCGGGGTATCAATGAGCAGTTCTTC. This sequence encodes CAWSPPGLAGGRGINEQFF.

The chain employs TRBV7-9 and TRBJ2-7; D possibly corresponds to TRBD2 (7 bases). Trimming removed 7 bases from V and 7 bases from J, with 23 bases in between. The length of the CDR3 is 15 residues. In germline, CDR1 is SEHNR, CDR2 FQNEAQ (reference sequence). The CDR3 region has the DNA TGTGCCAGCACTAAACTGGGTGGGGGGGCTGGAGAGCAGTACTTC. Protein: CASTKLGGGAGEQYF.

The J gene is TRBJ2-3, the V gene TRBV5-1, with TRBD1 identical over 8 bases. CDR1 SGHRS and CDR2 YFSETQ come from the germline V gene. The junction had 16 bases not matched to a gene; V was cut back by 4 bases and J by 0 bases. This CDR3 region has 19 residues. CDR3 sequence: CASSRTGQGGFSSTDTQYF. The CDR3, as DNA: TGCGCCAGCAGCCGGACTGGACAGGGTGGTTTTTCTAGCACAGATACGCAGTATTTT.

This clone has more than one count but fewer than ten. The chain has TRBV6-5 and TRBJ1-6; 9 bases line up with TRBD1. The germline gives CDR1 MNHEY, CDR2 SVGAGI. Losses at the gene ends were 6 bases for V and 7 bases for J; bases not matched to a gene: 4. The CDR3 is 14 residues long. For the CDR3, the DNA is TGTGCCAGCAGCCCCGACAGGGGGAATTCACCCCTCCACTTT. As protein: CASSPDRGNSPLHF.

This chain links TRBV6-4 with TRBJ1-1; D uncertain. This CDR3 has 13 amino acids. The V gene's germline CDR1 is MRHNA and CDR2 SNTAGT. Trimming shortened V by 4 bases and J by 2 bases, and 8 bases separated the two germline ends. CDR3 loop: CASSAKLNTEAFF. The CDR3, as DNA: TGTGCCAGCAGTGCAAAGCTCAACACTGAAGCTTTCTTT.

The chain recombines TRBV30 with TRBJ2-7, with 7 positions matching TRBD1. The CDR3 runs to 13 residues. V lost 3 bases and J lost 3; bases outside the gene matches: 5. Germline CDR1 is GTSNPN and CDR2 is SVGIG (reference sequence). The CDR3 bases are TGTGCCTGGAGGACAGGGAAAGGCTACGAGCAGTACTTC. Amino acid sequence: CAWRTGKGYEQYF.

The rearrangement joins TRBV15 to TRBJ2-5; 11 nucleotides match TRBD2. After removal of 2 bases from V and 5 bases from J, the junction contained 7 bases not matched to a gene. The CDR3 extends over 16 amino acids. CDR1 and CDR2 from the germline V gene are LNHNV and YYDKDF (reference sequence). CDR3: CATSRSRLAGLETQYF. CDR3 nucleotides: TGTGCCACCAGCAGATCCCGACTAGCGGGACTGGAGACCCAGTACTTC.

The V and J genes are TRBV28 and TRBJ2-7; D is undetermined. Germline V gives CDR1 MDHEN, CDR2 SYDVKM. The CDR3 has 13 amino acids. The V end lost 5 bases, the J end lost 4 bases, and 12 bases lay between the germline ends. This CDR3 reads CASSPTGPYEQYF. CDR3 sequence (DNA): TGTGCCAGCAGTCCTACTGGTCCGTACGAGCAGTACTTC.

The chain uses TRBV25-1 and TRBJ2-5; 9 bases align to TRBD1. V dropped 4 bases and J dropped 6; count of bases not matched to a gene: 9. Germline loops: CDR1 MGHDK, CDR2 SYGVNS. This CDR3 is 15 amino acids long. CDR3 loop: CASSALSGTGKTQYF. For the CDR3, the DNA is TGTGCCAGCAGTGCACTTTCCGGGACAGGGAAGACCCAGTACTTC.

The chain recombines TRBV5-1 with TRBJ2-1; 11 nucleotides match TRBD2. The CDR3 has 15 residues. The germline gives CDR1 SGHRS, CDR2 YFSETQ. The V gene end was trimmed by 3 bases and the J gene end by 9 bases; junction bases not matched to a gene: 8. DNA for the CDR3: TGCGCCAGCAGCTCAACTAGCGGGAGAGGTATTGAGCAGTTCTTC. The encoded protein is CASSSTSGRGIEQFF.

The rearrangement joins TRBV28 to TRBJ1-2; D unclear. The CDR3 runs to 14 residues. With 6 bases removed from V and 7 bases from J, the gap between germline ends came to 18 bases. Germline assignment: CDR1 MDHEN and CDR2 SYDVKM. CDR3 bases: TGTGCCAGCAGAGATCCAGGCGCTGGGCGTGGCTACACCTTC. Its protein product is CASRDPGAGRGYTF.

The CDR3 DNA reads TGTGCCAGCAGCAGTGGGGGGGGCTCGTACTCTGGAAACACCATATATTTT. Translation: CASSSGGGSYSGNTIYF. This chain links TRBV5-4 with TRBJ1-3; D possibly corresponds to TRBD1 (6 bases). The CDR3 sequence is 17 residues long. Germline V gene lookup returns CDR1 SGHNT and CDR2 YYREEE (reference sequence). V gave up 4 bases and J gave up 0 bases, with 17 bases separating them.